These T cell receptor beta chains were read from a single sample in a study of cytomegalovirus exposure and HLA in healthy donors. The method was immunoSEQ multiplex PCR; TCRdb's version includes in-frame clones alone and lacks a portion of them. The top ten clones hold 1.3% of a sample with about 110,000 clones, 78% of them seen once. Sequencing used PBMCs. These receptors originate from a man aged 25-45 years in good health and CMV-seronegative. The CDR3 runs from the conserved cysteine through the conserved F or W. D genes are given only for firm matches. Where a row states a size, it is once, few, many or the class of an expanded clone; other rows omit it.

j_gene: TRBJ2-5; v_gene: TRBV7-9; abundance: NA; d_gene: TRBD1; CDR3nt: TGTGCCAGCAGCGGGGACAGGGGGCCGGGAGAGACCCAGTACTTC; CDR3aa: CASSGDRGPGETQYF
j_gene: TRBJ1-1; v_gene: TRBV6-6; abundance: NA; d_gene: NA; CDR3nt: TGTGCCAGCAGTAACTTCCAGCTTGACCCCAATGGGCCTTTCTTT; CDR3aa: CASSNFQLDPNGPFF
j_gene: TRBJ2-2; v_gene: TRBV5-1; abundance: NA; d_gene: TRBD1; CDR3nt: TGCGCCAGCAGCTCAGACAGGGCCGTGGTTACCGGGGAGCTGTTTTTT; CDR3aa: CASSSDRAVVTGELFF
j_gene: TRBJ2-7; v_gene: TRBV5-6; abundance: NA; d_gene: NA; CDR3nt: TGTGCCAGCAGCTTGTTCGTGGCAGGGCTCTACGAGCAGTACTTC; CDR3aa: CASSLFVAGLYEQYF
j_gene: TRBJ1-2; v_gene: TRBV28; abundance: NA; d_gene: NA; CDR3nt: TGTGCCAGCAGCCTAAACCGGGACCGGGGGAAGGGCTACACCTTC; CDR3aa: CASSLNRDRGKGYTF
j_gene: TRBJ2-2; v_gene: TRBV6-5; abundance: NA; d_gene: NA; CDR3nt: TGTGCCACCCTAGAGACAGTGAACACCGGGGAGCTGTTTTTT; CDR3aa: CATLETVNTGELFF
j_gene: TRBJ1-4; v_gene: TRBV6-5; abundance: few; d_gene: TRBD1; CDR3nt: TGTGCCAGCAGGCGGACAGGGGGTGGCGAAAAACTGTTTTTT; CDR3aa: CASRRTGGGEKLFF
j_gene: TRBJ2-3; v_gene: TRBV28; abundance: few; d_gene: TRBD2; CDR3nt: TGTGCCAGCAGTTTATGGGCTAGCGGGAGTGAAACAGATACGCAGTATTTT; CDR3aa: CASSLWASGSETDTQYF
j_gene: TRBJ1-2; v_gene: TRBV7-2; abundance: once; d_gene: NA; CDR3nt: TGTGCCAGCAGCTTAGCCCGGGAGGACTATGGCTACACCTTC; CDR3aa: CASSLAREDYGYTF
j_gene: TRBJ2-7; v_gene: TRBV4-3; abundance: NA; d_gene: NA; CDR3nt: TGCGCCAGCAGCCAAGATATCGGGAGAGAGCAGTACTTC; CDR3aa: CASSQDIGREQYF
j_gene: TRBJ1-1; v_gene: TRBV15; abundance: NA; d_gene: NA; CDR3nt: TGTGCCACCAGCGAGACCCGGGGATTAAAAACTGAAGCTTTCTTT; CDR3aa: CATSETRGLKTEAFF
j_gene: TRBJ2-5; v_gene: TRBV7-2; abundance: NA; d_gene: NA; CDR3nt: TGTGCCAGCAGCAAACCTAGAGAGACCCAGTACTTC; CDR3aa: CASSKPRETQYF
j_gene: TRBJ2-3; v_gene: TRBV18; abundance: NA; d_gene: NA; CDR3nt: TGTGCCAGCTCACCACCGCAGGGCGCAGATACGCAGTATTTT; CDR3aa: CASSPPQGADTQYF
j_gene: TRBJ2-7; v_gene: TRBV28; abundance: NA; d_gene: TRBD2; CDR3nt: TGTGCCACCCTAGCACTAGCGGAGACGAACGAGCAGTACTTC; CDR3aa: CATLALAETNEQYF
j_gene: TRBJ2-2; v_gene: TRBV28; abundance: NA; d_gene: TRBD2; CDR3nt: TGTGCCAGCAGTTTTTTTGCGGGAGTGTCAGCGAACACCGGGGAGCTGTTTTTT; CDR3aa: CASSFFAGVSANTGELFF
j_gene: TRBJ1-1; v_gene: TRBV5-1; abundance: NA; d_gene: NA; CDR3nt: TGCGCCAGCAGCTTACAGGGATCCGGGAACACTGAAGCTTTCTTT; CDR3aa: CASSLQGSGNTEAFF
j_gene: TRBJ2-2; v_gene: TRBV4-3; abundance: NA; d_gene: NA; CDR3nt: TGCGCCAGCAGCCAACGGTCGGGGGTGGGGACCGGGGAGCTGTTTTTT; CDR3aa: CASSQRSGVGTGELFF
j_gene: TRBJ1-3; v_gene: TRBV5-4; abundance: NA; d_gene: TRBD1; CDR3nt: TGTGCCAGCAGCCCAGGACAGGGGGCGAATTCTGGAAACACCATATATTTT; CDR3aa: CASSPGQGANSGNTIYF
j_gene: TRBJ2-5; v_gene: TRBV2; abundance: NA; d_gene: NA; CDR3nt: TGTGCCAGCAGTGAATTGGACAGCCAAGAGACCCAGTACTTC; CDR3aa: CASSELDSQETQYF
j_gene: TRBJ2-7; v_gene: TRBV11-3; abundance: few; d_gene: NA; CDR3nt: TGTGCCAGCAGCTTAGATATGAGGTACGAGCAGTACTTC; CDR3aa: CASSLDMRYEQYF
j_gene: TRBJ2-1; v_gene: TRBV10-1; abundance: NA; d_gene: TRBD2; CDR3nt: TGCGCCAGCAGTACTAGCGGGAGCAATGAGCAGTTCTTC; CDR3aa: CASSTSGSNEQFF
j_gene: TRBJ2-3; v_gene: TRBV9; abundance: NA; d_gene: TRBD2; CDR3nt: TGTGCCAGCAGCGCCGGGACTAGCGGAGGCACAGATACGCAGTATTTT; CDR3aa: CASSAGTSGGTDTQYF
j_gene: TRBJ2-3; v_gene: TRBV19; abundance: NA; d_gene: NA; CDR3nt: TGTGCCAGTAGTTCTAGACAGGGCACAGATACGCAGTATTTT; CDR3aa: CASSSRQGTDTQYF
j_gene: TRBJ2-7; v_gene: TRBV30; abundance: NA; d_gene: TRBD1; CDR3nt: TGTGCCTGGAAGTACTACAGGGGAGTCGACGAGCAGTACTTC; CDR3aa: CAWKYYRGVDEQYF
j_gene: TRBJ2-7; v_gene: TRBV7-9; abundance: NA; d_gene: NA; CDR3nt: TGTGCCAGCAGCTTAGGGGGAGAAAACGAGCAGTACTTC; CDR3aa: CASSLGGENEQYF
j_gene: TRBJ1-5; v_gene: TRBV9; abundance: NA; d_gene: NA; CDR3nt: TGTGCCAGCAGCTTACCGGGATCCGGCAATCAGCCCCAGCATTTT; CDR3aa: CASSLPGSGNQPQHF
j_gene: TRBJ1-1; v_gene: TRBV29-1; abundance: NA; d_gene: NA; CDR3nt: TGCAGCGGGGAGACAGGTTTTACTGAAGCTTTCTTT; CDR3aa: CSGETGFTEAFF
j_gene: TRBJ2-3; v_gene: TRBV6-1; abundance: NA; d_gene: TRBD2; CDR3nt: TGTGCCAGCAGTGAATCTTGGACTAGCATTGCAGATACGCAGTATTTT; CDR3aa: CASSESWTSIADTQYF
j_gene: TRBJ1-1; v_gene: TRBV6-6; abundance: few; d_gene: NA; CDR3nt: TGTGCCAGCAGTCCACATGAGAACACTGAAGCTTTCTTT; CDR3aa: CASSPHENTEAFF
j_gene: TRBJ2-7; v_gene: TRBV6-1; abundance: NA; d_gene: NA; CDR3nt: TGTGCCAGCAGTGAAGTGGCAGGGCGGTCAGAAGAGCAGTACTTC; CDR3aa: CASSEVAGRSEEQYF
j_gene: TRBJ1-1; v_gene: TRBV5-1; abundance: NA; d_gene: NA; CDR3nt: TGCGCCAGCAGCTTGGACAGCTTTGAAGCTTTCTTT; CDR3aa: CASSLDSFEAFF
j_gene: TRBJ1-4; v_gene: TRBV18; abundance: NA; d_gene: NA; CDR3nt: TGTGCCAGCTCACCACCGGGACATCTCGGACTGTTTTTT; CDR3aa: CASSPPGHLGLFF
j_gene: TRBJ2-2; v_gene: TRBV7-9; abundance: NA; d_gene: TRBD2; CDR3nt: TGTGCCAGCAGCTTAGTAAGGTCTAGCGGGAGGAACACCGGGGAGCTGTTTTTT; CDR3aa: CASSLVRSSGRNTGELFF